Below, 10 T cell receptor beta chains from the same sample are listed, as sequenced in a study of CD8 T cells in Susac syndrome. RNA amounts of roughly 0.45 to 1 ug underwent reverse transcription with random hexamers. MiXCR, applied by TCRdb to the immunoSEQ multiplex PCR reads, yields one record per CDR3 protein. This sample has 95,000 or so distinct CDR3 sequences, with around 93% found just once. The sample was CD8+ T cells from PBMCs. The source of these receptors is a human donor in good health.

In DNA, the CDR3 is TGCGCCAGCAGCCAAGATTTGGCACAGGGGATCTACGAGCAGTACTTC. Translated: CASSQDLAQGIYEQYF. V is TRBV4-1 and J is TRBJ2-7, with 7 bases that match TRBD1. The CDR3 spans 16 residues. CDR1 and CDR2 (germline): MGHRA, YSYEKL. Germline trimming cut 0 bases from V and 3 bases from J; bases unmatched to any gene: 8.

The gene calls are TRBV6-1 and TRBJ2-7, with D perhaps matching TRBD1 or TRBD2 (5 bases each). V was shortened by 8 bases and J by 2 bases, with 13 bases between the two germline ends. CDR3 size: 13 residues. Germline CDR1 is MNHNS and CDR2 is SASEGT. Here the CDR3 DNA reads TGTGCCAGCTCCCGGGACGGTGCCTACGAGCAGTACTTC. Amino acid sequence: CASSRDGAYEQYF.

The chain uses TRBV4-1 and TRBJ2-1, with D maybe TRBD2 (5 bases). Trimming shortened V by 2 bases and J by 9 bases, and 11 bases separated the two germline ends. Looked up from germline, CDR1 is MGHRA and CDR2 is YSYEKL. The CDR3 totals 13 residues. The CDR3, as DNA: TGCGCCAGCAGCCAATCGATACTAGTTGAGCAGTTCTTC. Translated, it gives CASSQSILVEQFF.

The V and J genes are TRBV16 and TRBJ1-6; the D is unclear. Germline V gene sequence: CDR1 KGHSY, CDR2 FQNENV. V was trimmed by 0 bases and J by 7 bases, leaving 4 bases between them. The CDR3 extends over 13 amino acids. CDR3 bases: TGTGCCAGCAGCCAATCACACAATTCACCCCTCCACTTT. This sequence encodes CASSQSHNSPLHF.

This clonotype was recorded once. This chain connects TRBV30 to TRBJ1-6, with D hard to call. The CDR3 loop spans 14 amino acids. Germline CDR1 and CDR2: GTSNPN and SVGIG (reference sequence). The V and J ends lost 0 bases and 9 bases respectively, with 12 bases between them. Here the CDR3 DNA reads TGTGCCTGGAGTGTCCTACTCGAGACTTCACCCCTCCACTTT. Residues: CAWSVLLETSPLHF.

CDR3 region: CASSDWAGEVDTQYF. CDR3 DNA sequence: TGTGCCAGCAGTGATTGGGCAGGTGAGGTGGATACGCAGTATTTT. The rearrangement joins TRBV2 to TRBJ2-3; no clear D. V lost 3 bases and J 6 bases, leaving 16 bases between the germline ends. Germline CDR1 reads SNHLY; CDR2 reads FYNNEI. This CDR3 contains 15 residues.

The chain links TRBV5-1 to TRBJ2-3; possible D gene TRBD1, 6 bases. The CDR3 runs to 16 residues. CDR1 and CDR2 (germline): SGHRS, YFSETQ. V lost 5 bases and J 0 bases, leaving 16 bases between the germline ends. CDR3 in amino acids: CASSFRWTESTDTQYF. CDR3 sequence (DNA): TGCGCCAGCAGTTTTCGGTGGACAGAGAGCACAGATACGCAGTATTTT.

This chain joins TRBV23-1 and TRBJ1-3; TRBD1 aligns across 12 bases. TRBV23-1 is filed as an ORF, its function uncertain. Germline trimming cut 0 bases from V and 4 bases from J; bases unmatched to any gene: 7. The CDR3 is made up of 18 amino acids. The CDR3, as DNA: TGCGCCAGCAGTCAATCGCGGGGGGACAGGGGGCGAGGAAACACCATATATTTT. Protein sequence: CASSQSRGDRGRGNTIYF.

This chain connects TRBV19 to TRBJ2-5; D is undetermined. The CDR3 runs to 15 residues. From germline, CDR1 is LNHDA and CDR2 SQIVND (reference sequence). Trimming removed 6 bases at V and 0 bases at J, with 14 bases between. In DNA form, the CDR3 reads TGTGCCAGTAGGCAGTGGGCCCTGAACCAAGAGACCCAGTACTTC. This encodes CASRQWALNQETQYF.

This clonotype turned up a few times. The V gene is TRBV24-1, the J gene TRBJ2-3; tentatively, D is TRBD2 (6 bases). Trimming took 5 bases from V and 3 from J, leaving 11 bases between them. This CDR3 comprises 14 residues. The germline V gene encodes CDR1 KGHDR and CDR2 SFDVKD. The CDR3 DNA sequence: TGTGCCACCAGTGGGAGGGGAAATACAGATACGCAGTATTTT. As protein: CATSGRGNTDTQYF.